This T cell receptor (beta chain) originates from a study of T cells in Graves' hyperthyroidism and ophthalmopathy. The germline gives CDR1 SEHNR, CDR2 FQNEAQ (reference sequence). There are 16 residues in the CDR3. The V and J ends lost 5 bases and 2 bases, in that order; junction bases with no gene match: 6. Using RNA transcripts as the source, TCR beta CDR3 regions were amplified. First-round RT-PCR of the TCR CDR3 relied on the HTBI primer set. From the multiplex PCR reads, TCRdb called clonotypes with MiXCR, one entry per CDR3 protein. Found here are about 380,000 distinct CDR3 sequences, around 14% of them singletons; the top ten hold more than 9.5%. This clonotype was recorded many times. The study defined stable Graves' hyperthyroidism as no ophthalmopathy progression within 18 months.

The receptor was derived from a woman aged 60-75 years with Graves' hyperthyroidism. The V call is TRBV7-9, the J call TRBJ2-3, with 11 positions matching TRBD2. Source material: blood. In nucleotides, the CDR3 is TGTGCCAGCAGCCCGCCGGGACTAGCGGTCACAGATACGCAGTATTTT. Protein product: CASSPPGLAVTDTQYF.